This T cell receptor beta chain was sequenced during a study of blood T cell repertoires in COVID-19. Across the whole study: Acute and convalescent COVID-19 specimens originated in the United States, Italy and Spain. Nucleic acid was either cDNA or gDNA, and it came from T cells, B-cell-depleted T cells, or PBMCs.

V lost 4 bases, J lost 4 bases, and 6 bases stayed unmatched. The length of the CDR3 is 14 residues. Germline V CDR1 and CDR2: MGHRA, YSYEKL. Original processing methods: Amplification from reference gene primers served as the basis for estimated nucleated cell counts. Profiled with immunoSEQ multiplex PCR; TCRdb holds only in-frame clones, not every one. That table gives V, J and clone size, and the DNA gave D and trimming. The sample comprises 120,000 or so clones, approximately 84% of which are singletons, and more than 1.5% rests with the top ten. The clonotype originates from a man in his sixties or seventies with acute or convalescent COVID-19. The chain uses TRBV4-1 and TRBJ1-1; 7 bases match TRBD1. Specimen: peripheral blood. The CDR3 DNA reads TGCGCCAGCAGCCCTACACAGGGGATCACTGAAGCTTTCTTT. This translates into CASSPTQGITEAFF.